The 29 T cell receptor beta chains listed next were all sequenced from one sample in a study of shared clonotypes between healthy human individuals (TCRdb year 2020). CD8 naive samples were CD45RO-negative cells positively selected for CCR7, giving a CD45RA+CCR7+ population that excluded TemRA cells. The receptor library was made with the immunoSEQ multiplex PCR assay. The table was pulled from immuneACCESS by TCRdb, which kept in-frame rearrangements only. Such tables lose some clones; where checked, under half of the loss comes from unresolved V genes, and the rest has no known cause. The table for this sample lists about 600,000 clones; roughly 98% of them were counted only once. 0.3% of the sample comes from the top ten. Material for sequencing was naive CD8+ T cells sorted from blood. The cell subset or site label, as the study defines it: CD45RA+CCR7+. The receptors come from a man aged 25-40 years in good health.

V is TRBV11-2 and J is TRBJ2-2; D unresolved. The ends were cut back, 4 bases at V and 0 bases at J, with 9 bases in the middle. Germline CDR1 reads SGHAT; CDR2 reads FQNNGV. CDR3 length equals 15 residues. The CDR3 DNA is TGTGCCAGCAGCTCGGGTGGCACGAACACCGGGGAGCTGTTTTTT. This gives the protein CASSSGGTNTGELFF.

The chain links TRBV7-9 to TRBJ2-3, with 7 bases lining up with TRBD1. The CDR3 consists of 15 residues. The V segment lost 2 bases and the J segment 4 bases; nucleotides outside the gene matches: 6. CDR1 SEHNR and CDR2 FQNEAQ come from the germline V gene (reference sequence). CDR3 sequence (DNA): TGTGCCAGCAGCTTACCGACAGGGCACCCAGATACGCAGTATTTT. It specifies CASSLPTGHPDTQYF.

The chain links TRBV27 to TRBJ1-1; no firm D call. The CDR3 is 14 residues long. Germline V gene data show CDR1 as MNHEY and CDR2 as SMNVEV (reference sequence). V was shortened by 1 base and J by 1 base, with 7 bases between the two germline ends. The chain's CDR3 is CASSLYRENTEAFF. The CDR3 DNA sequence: TGTGCCAGCAGTTTATATCGGGAGAACACTGAAGCTTTCTTT.

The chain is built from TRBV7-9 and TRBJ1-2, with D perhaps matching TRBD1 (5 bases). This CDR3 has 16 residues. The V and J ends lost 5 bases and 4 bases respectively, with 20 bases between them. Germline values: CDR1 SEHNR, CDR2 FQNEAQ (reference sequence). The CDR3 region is CASSHNRGNGSYGYTF. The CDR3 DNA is TGTGCCAGCAGCCACAACCGGGGGAATGGTAGCTATGGCTACACCTTC.

CDR3 coding DNA: TGTGCCAGCAGCTTGAACAGGGGGCTTACCTACGAGCAGTACTTC. It encodes CASSLNRGLTYEQYF. The J gene is TRBJ2-7, the V gene TRBV5-5, with 9 positions matching TRBD1. The ends lost 1 base at V and 2 bases at J; junction bases unmatched: 4. This CDR3 has 15 residues. Germline V lookup: CDR1 SGHKS, CDR2 YYEKEE (reference sequence). The full variable domain, in which reference TRBV5-5 and TRBJ2-7 provide the parts outside the CDR3, is DAGVTQSPTHLIKTRGQQVTLRCSPISGHKSVSWYQQVLGQGPQFIFQYYEKEERGRGNFPDRFSARQFPNYSSELNVNALLLGDSALYLCASSLNRGLTYEQYFGPGTRLTVT.

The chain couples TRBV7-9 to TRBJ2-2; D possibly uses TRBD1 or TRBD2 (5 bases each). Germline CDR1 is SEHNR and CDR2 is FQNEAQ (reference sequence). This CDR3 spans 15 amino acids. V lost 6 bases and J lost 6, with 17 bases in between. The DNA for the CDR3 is TGTGCCAGCAGTTCACGGGACCGAATGCCCGGGGAGCTGTTTTTT. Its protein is CASSSRDRMPGELFF.

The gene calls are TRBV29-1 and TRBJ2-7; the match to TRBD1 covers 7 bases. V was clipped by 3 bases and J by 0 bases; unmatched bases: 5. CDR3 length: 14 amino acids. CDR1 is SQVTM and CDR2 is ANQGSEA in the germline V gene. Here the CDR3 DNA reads TGCAGCGTTGAGTTGACAGGGACCTCCTACGAGCAGTACTTC. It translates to CSVELTGTSYEQYF.

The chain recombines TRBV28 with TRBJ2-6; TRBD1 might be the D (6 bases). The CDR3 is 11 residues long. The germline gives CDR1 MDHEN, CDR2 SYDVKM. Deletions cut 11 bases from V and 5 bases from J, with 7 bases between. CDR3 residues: CAGGRANVLTF. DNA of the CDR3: TGTGCCGGGGGCAGGGCCAACGTCCTGACTTTC.

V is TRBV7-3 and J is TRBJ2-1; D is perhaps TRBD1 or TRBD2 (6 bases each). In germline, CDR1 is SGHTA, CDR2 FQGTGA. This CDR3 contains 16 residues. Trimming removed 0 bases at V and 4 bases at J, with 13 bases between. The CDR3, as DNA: TGTGCCAGCAGCTTAACAGGGGGGAGAGGATACAATGAGCAGTTCTTC. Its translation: CASSLTGGRGYNEQFF.

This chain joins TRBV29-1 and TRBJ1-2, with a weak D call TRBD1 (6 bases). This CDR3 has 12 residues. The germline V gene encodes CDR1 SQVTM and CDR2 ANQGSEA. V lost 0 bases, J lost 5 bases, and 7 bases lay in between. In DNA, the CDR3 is TGCAGCGTTGAAGAGGGGGCTTATGGCTACACCTTC. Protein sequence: CSVEEGAYGYTF.

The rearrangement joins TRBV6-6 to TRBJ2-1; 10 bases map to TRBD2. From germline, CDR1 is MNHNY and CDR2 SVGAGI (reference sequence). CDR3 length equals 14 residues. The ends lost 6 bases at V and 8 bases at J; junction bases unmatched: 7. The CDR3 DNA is TGTGCCAGCAGCTCGACCGGGACTAGCGATGAGCAGTTCTTC. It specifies CASSSTGTSDEQFF.

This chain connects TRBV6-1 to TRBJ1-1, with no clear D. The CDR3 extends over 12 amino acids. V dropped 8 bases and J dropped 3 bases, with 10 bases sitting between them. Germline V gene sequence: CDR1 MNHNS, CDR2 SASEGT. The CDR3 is CASGFRYTEAFF. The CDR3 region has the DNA TGTGCCAGCGGGTTTAGGTACACTGAAGCTTTCTTT.

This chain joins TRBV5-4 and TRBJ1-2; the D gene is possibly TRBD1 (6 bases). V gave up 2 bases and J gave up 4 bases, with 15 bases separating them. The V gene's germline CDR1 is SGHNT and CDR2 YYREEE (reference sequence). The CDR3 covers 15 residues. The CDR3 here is CASSFTGGGIYGYTF. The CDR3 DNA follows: TGTGCCAGCAGCTTCACGGGGGGCGGAATCTATGGCTACACCTTC.

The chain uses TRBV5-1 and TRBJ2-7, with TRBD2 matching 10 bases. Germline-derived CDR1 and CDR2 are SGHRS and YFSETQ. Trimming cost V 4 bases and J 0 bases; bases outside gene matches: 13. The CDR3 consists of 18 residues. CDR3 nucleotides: TGCGCCAGCAGCCCCATCCCGCTAGCGGGAGACCTCTCCTACGAGCAGTACTTC. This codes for CASSPIPLAGDLSYEQYF.

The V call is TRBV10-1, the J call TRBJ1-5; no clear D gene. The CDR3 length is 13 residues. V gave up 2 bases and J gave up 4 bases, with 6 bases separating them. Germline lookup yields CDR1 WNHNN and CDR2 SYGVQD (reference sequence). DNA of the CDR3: TGCGCCAGCAGTGAGAGTGGGAATCAGCCCCAGCATTTT. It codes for CASSESGNQPQHF.

For the CDR3, the DNA is TGTGCCAGCAGCGCGGGACTAGCGGGAGGGCCGGACAATGAGCAGTTCTTC. Amino acids: CASSAGLAGGPDNEQFF. This chain links TRBV9 with TRBJ2-1, with TRBD2 identical over 16 bases. The V segment lost 3 bases and the J segment 5 bases; nucleotides outside the gene matches: 5. This CDR3 has 17 amino acids. Germline CDR1 and CDR2: SGDLS and YYNGEE.

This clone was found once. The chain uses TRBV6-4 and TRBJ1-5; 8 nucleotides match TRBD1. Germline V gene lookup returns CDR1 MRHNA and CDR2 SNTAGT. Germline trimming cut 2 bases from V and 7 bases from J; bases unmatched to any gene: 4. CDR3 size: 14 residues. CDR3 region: CASSDGTGGQPQHF. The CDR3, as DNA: TGTGCCAGCAGTGACGGGACAGGCGGGCAGCCCCAGCATTTT.

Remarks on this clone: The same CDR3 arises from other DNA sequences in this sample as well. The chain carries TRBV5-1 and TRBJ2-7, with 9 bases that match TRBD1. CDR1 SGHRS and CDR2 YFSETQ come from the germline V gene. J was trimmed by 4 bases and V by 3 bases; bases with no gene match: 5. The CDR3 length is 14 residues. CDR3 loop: CASSSGTGYYEQYF. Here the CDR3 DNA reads TGCGCCAGCAGCTCCGGGACAGGGTATTACGAGCAGTACTTC. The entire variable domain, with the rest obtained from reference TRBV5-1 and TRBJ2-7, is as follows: KAGVTQTPRYLIKTRGQQVTLSCSPISGHRSVSWYQQTPGQGLQFLFEYFSETQRNKGNFPGRFSGRQFSNSRSEMNVSTLELGDSALYLCASSSGTGYYEQYFGPGTRLTVT.

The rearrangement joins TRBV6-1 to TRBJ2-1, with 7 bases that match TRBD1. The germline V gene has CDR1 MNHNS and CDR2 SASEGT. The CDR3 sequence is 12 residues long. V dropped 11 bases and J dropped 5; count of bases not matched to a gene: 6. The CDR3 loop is CAVYRGHNEQFF. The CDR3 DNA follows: TGTGCCGTTTACAGGGGCCACAATGAGCAGTTCTTC.

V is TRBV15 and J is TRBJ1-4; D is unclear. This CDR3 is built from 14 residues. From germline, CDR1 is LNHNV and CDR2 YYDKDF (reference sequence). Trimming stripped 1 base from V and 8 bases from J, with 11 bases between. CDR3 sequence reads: CATSRGASGEKLFF. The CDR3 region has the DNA TGTGCCACCAGCAGAGGAGCTTCTGGCGAAAAACTGTTTTTT.

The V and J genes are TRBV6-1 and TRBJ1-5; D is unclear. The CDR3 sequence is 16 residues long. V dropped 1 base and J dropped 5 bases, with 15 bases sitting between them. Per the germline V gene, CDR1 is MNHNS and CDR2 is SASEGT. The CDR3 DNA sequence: TGTGCCAGCAGTGAAGAGCCTCTTCGAGGTTATCAGCCCCAGCATTTT. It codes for CASSEEPLRGYQPQHF.

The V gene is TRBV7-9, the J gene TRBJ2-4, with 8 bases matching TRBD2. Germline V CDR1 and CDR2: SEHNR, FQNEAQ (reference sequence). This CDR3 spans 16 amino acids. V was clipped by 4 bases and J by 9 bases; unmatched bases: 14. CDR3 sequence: CASSSFSAGGHIIQYF. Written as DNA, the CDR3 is TGTGCCAGCAGCTCTTTTTCCGCGGGAGGCCATATCATTCAGTACTTC. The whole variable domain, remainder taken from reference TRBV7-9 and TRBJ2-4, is DTGVSQNPRHKITKRGQNVTFRCDPISEHNRLYWYRQTLGQGPEFLTYFQNEAQLEKSRLLSDRFSAERPKGSFSTLEIQRTEQGDSAMYLCASSSFSAGGHIIQYFGAGTRLSVL.

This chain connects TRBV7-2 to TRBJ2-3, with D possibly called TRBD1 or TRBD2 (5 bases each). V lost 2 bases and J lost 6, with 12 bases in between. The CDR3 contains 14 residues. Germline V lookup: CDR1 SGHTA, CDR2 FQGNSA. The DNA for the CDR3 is TGTGCCAGCAGCTTAATAGCAGGGACGGATACGCAGTATTTT. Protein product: CASSLIAGTDTQYF.

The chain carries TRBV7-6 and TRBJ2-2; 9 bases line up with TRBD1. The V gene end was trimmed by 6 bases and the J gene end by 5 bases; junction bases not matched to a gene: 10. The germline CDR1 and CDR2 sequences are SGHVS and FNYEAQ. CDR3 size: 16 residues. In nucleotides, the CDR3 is TGTGCCAGCAGGTTCAACAGGGGGCTAGGAACCGGGGAGCTGTTTTTT. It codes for CASRFNRGLGTGELFF.

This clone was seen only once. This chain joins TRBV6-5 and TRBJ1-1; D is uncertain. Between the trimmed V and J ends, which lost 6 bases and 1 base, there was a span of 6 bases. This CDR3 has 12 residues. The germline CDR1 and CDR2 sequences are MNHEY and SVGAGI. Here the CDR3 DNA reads TGTGCCAGCAGCAGGACGAACACTGAAGCTTTCTTT. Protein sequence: CASSRTNTEAFF.

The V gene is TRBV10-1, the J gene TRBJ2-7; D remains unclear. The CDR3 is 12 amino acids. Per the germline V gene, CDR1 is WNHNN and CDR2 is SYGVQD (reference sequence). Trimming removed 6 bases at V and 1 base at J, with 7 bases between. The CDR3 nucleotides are TGCGCCAGCAGCGCCGGATCCTACGAGCAGTACTTC. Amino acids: CASSAGSYEQYF.

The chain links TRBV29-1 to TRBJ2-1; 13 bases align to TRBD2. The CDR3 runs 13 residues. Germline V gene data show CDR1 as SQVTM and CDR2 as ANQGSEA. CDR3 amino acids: CSGLAGAGNEQFF. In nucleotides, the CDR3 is TGCAGTGGACTAGCGGGAGCGGGCAATGAGCAGTTCTTC.

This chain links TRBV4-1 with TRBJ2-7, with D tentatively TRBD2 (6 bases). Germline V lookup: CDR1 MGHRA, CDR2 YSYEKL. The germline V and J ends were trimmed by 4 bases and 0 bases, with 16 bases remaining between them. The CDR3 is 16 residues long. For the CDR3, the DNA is TGCGCCAGCAGCCGAGAACCGGGGGACCGCTCCTACGAGCAGTACTTC. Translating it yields CASSREPGDRSYEQYF.

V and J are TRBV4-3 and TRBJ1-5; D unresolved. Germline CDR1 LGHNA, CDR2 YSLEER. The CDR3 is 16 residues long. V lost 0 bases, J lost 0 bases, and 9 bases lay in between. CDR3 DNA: TGCGCCAGCAGCCAAGAATGGCCGCCTAGCAATCAGCCCCAGCATTTT. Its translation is CASSQEWPPSNQPQHF.